These 2 T cell receptor beta chains share one sample of origin, sequenced in a study of cytomegalovirus exposure and HLA in healthy donors (dated by TCRdb to about 2017). Receptors were amplified or captured by the immunoSEQ multiplex PCR assay. As stored in TCRdb, this immuneACCESS dataset retains in-frame rearrangements with V and J assigned. A fraction of the clones does not appear; measured against another copy, unresolved V genes explain less than half of the discrepancy, and the remainder lacks a known reason. Present in this sample are 110,000 or so clones, about 88% of which were seen just once. Of the sample, about 2% is held by the ten largest clones. The sample was PBMCs. The receptors shown here come from a woman under 30 in good health and CMV-seronegative.

For the CDR3, the DNA is TGTGCCAGCAGCCCGTCTCTAGCGGGACAGGCCGGTGAGCAGTTCTTC. It yields the protein CASSPSLAGQAGEQFF. V gene TRBV5-4 combines with J gene TRBJ2-1; D may be TRBD2 (9 bases). The CDR3 is 16 amino acids. V was pared by 4 bases and J by 9 bases, with 23 bases between. Per germline, CDR1 SGHNT and CDR2 YYREEE (reference sequence).

The chain combines TRBV2 with TRBJ2-1; 7 bases line up with TRBD2. Trimming cost V 5 bases and J 0 bases; bases outside gene matches: 10. The CDR3 is 17 amino acids. Germline CDR1 is SNHLY and CDR2 is FYNNEI. CDR3 amino acids: CASSWAQASGSYNEQFF. In DNA, the CDR3 is TGTGCCAGCAGTTGGGCTCAGGCTAGCGGCTCCTACAATGAGCAGTTCTTC.